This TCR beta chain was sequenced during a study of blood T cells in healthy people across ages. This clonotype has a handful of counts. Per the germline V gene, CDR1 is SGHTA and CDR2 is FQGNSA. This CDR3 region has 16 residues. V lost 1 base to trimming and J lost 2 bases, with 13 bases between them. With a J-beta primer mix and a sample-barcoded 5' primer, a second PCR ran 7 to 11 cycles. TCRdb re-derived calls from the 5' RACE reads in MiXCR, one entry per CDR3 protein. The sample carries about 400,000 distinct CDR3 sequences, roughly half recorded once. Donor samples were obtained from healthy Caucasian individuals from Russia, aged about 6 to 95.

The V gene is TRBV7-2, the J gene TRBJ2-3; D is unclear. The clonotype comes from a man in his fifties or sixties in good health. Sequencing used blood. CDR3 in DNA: TGTGCCAGCAGCTTAGGGGCGGTGAGCTTCACAGATACGCAGTATTTT. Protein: CASSLGAVSFTDTQYF.